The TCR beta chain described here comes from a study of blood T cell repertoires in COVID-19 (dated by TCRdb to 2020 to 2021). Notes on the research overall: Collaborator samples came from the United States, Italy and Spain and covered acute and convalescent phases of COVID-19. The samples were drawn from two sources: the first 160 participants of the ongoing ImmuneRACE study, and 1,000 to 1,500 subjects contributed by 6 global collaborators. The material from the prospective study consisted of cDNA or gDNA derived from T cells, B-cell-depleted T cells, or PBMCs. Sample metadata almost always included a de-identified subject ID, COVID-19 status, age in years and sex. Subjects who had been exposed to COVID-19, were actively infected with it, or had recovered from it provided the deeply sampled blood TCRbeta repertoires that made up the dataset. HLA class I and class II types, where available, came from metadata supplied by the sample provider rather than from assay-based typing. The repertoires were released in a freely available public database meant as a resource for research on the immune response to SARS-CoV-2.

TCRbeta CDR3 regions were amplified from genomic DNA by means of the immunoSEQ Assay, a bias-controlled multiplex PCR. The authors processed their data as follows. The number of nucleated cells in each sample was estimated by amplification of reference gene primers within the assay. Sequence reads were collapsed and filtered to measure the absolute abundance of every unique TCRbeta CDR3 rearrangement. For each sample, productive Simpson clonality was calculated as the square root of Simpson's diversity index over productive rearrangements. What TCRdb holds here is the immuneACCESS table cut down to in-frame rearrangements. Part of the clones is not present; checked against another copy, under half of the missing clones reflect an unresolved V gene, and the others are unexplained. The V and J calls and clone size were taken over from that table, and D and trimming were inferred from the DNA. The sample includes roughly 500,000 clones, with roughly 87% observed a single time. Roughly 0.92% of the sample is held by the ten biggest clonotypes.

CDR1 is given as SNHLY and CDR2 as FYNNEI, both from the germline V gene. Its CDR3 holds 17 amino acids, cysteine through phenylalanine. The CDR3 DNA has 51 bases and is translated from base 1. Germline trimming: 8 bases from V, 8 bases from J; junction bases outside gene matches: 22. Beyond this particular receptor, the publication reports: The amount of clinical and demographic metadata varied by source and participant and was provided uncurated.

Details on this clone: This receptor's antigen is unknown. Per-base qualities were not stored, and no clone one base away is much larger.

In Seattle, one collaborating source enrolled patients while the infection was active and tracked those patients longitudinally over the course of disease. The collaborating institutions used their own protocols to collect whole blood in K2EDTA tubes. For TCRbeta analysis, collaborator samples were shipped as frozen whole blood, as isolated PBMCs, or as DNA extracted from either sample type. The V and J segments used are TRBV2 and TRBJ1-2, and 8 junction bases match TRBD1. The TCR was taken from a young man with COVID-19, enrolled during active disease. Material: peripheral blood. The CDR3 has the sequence CASGETGVLSVLRGYTF. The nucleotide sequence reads TGTGCCAGCGGGGAGACAGGGGTCCTGTCCGTTCTTCGAGGCTACACCTTC.